Presented here are 14 T cell receptor beta chains from one specimen sequenced in a study of persistence of HIV-infected CD4 T cells. The libraries were made with immunoSEQ version 4 in survey mode. The assay was immunoSEQ multiplex PCR, and TCRdb's table has in-frame clones only and misses some. This repertoire shows around 30,000 clones, around 82% found once; its top ten account for 15% to 20%. For these receptors, no antigen is known. Overlapping HIV-1 Gag 15-mer peptides at approximately 1 ug per peptide per mL were used. Sorted nonresponding memory CD4+ T cells were CD40L-negative, CD69-negative, CD45RO-high. The sample in question was CD4+ T cells sorted from PBMCs after approximately 20-hour stimulation, obtained from a patient who received antiretroviral therapy. All receptors come from an adult woman with HIV who was CMV-seropositive.

The chain employs TRBV3-1 (or the pseudogene TRBV3-2) and TRBJ1-1, with TRBD1 as a possible D gene (5 bases). The germline V and J ends were trimmed by 4 bases and 1 base, with 13 bases remaining between them. The germline gives CDR1 LGHDT, CDR2 YNNKEL (reference sequence). CDR3 length: 15 residues. For the CDR3, the DNA is TGTGCCAGCAGCCTAGATCATGGACAGAACACTGAAGCTTTCTTT. Translating gives CASSLDHGQNTEAFF.

This chain connects TRBV7-2 to TRBJ1-5; TRBD1 is a possible D gene (6 bases). The V gene lost 1 base and the J gene lost 7 bases, with 14 bases spanning the gap. This CDR3 is 15 amino acids long. Germline V gene lookup returns CDR1 SGHTA and CDR2 FQGNSA. The CDR3 nucleotides are TGTGCCAGCAGCTTAGACAGGGCTTTAGGACAGCCCCAGCATTTT. It specifies CASSLDRALGQPQHF.

The chain has TRBV3-1 (or the pseudogene TRBV3-2) and TRBJ1-4, with 7 positions matching TRBD1. The CDR3 consists of 13 residues. The germline V gene encodes CDR1 LGHDT and CDR2 YNNKEL (reference sequence). With V trimmed by 3 bases and J by 8 bases, 3 bases remained unmatched. The CDR3 loop is CASSHSRGEKLFF. In DNA form, the CDR3 reads TGTGCCAGCAGCCATAGCAGGGGGGAAAAACTGTTTTTT.

The chain has TRBV7-2 and TRBJ2-7, with TRBD2 as a possible D gene (7 bases). V lost 4 bases to trimming and J lost 4 bases, with 11 bases between them. The CDR3 runs 13 residues. Germline assignment: CDR1 SGHTA and CDR2 FQGNSA. CDR3: CASSSRGGYEQYF. In nucleotides, the CDR3 is TGTGCCAGCAGCTCTAGGGGGGGATACGAGCAGTACTTC.

The rearrangement uses TRBV15 and TRBJ2-4, with 9 bases lining up with TRBD1. With 2 bases clipped from V and 1 base from J, the junction kept 6 bases outside the gene matches. The CDR3 length is 17 residues. Germline V gene lookup returns CDR1 LNHNV and CDR2 YYDKDF (reference sequence). For the CDR3, the DNA is TGTGCCACCAGCAGACGCGGACAGGGGAAGGCCAAAAACATTCAGTACTTC. This translates into CATSRRGQGKAKNIQYF.

This clone has only a few counts. The gene calls are TRBV10-3 and TRBJ2-3; maybe TRBD2 (5 bases). Trimming stripped 7 bases from V and 3 bases from J, with 11 bases between. Germline V gives CDR1 ENHRY, CDR2 SYGVKD. The CDR3 consists of 13 residues. CDR3 amino acids: CAIKVGDTDTQYF. The CDR3 bases are TGTGCCATCAAAGTGGGAGATACAGATACGCAGTATTTT.

V usage is TRBV9 and J usage is TRBJ2-5, with 7 bases matching TRBD2. The CDR3 is made up of 14 amino acids. Per germline, CDR1 SGDLS and CDR2 YYNGEE. The J segment lost 5 bases and the V segment lost 3 bases, leaving 7 bases of the junction unmatched. In DNA, the CDR3 is TGTGCCAGCAGCGCCGCGGGGGTCGGGGAGACCCAGTACTTC. As protein: CASSAAGVGETQYF.

The chain carries TRBV3-1 (or the pseudogene TRBV3-2) and TRBJ2-7; 9 nucleotides line up with TRBD2. J was trimmed by 3 bases and V by 5 bases; bases with no gene match: 8. CDR1 and CDR2 from the germline V gene are LGHDT and YNNKEL (reference sequence). CDR3 length equals 15 residues. In DNA form, the CDR3 reads TGTGCCAGCAGCGCAGGGACTAGCCTTTTCTACGAGCAGTACTTC. Its translation: CASSAGTSLFYEQYF.

V and J are TRBV10-3 and TRBJ1-1; 10 positions agree with TRBD1. Germline V CDR1 and CDR2: ENHRY, SYGVKD. Germline trimming cut 3 bases from V and 4 bases from J; bases unmatched to any gene: 2. The CDR3 runs 14 residues. The CDR3: CAISDDRGPTEAFF. CDR3 DNA sequence: TGTGCCATCAGTGACGACAGGGGGCCCACTGAAGCTTTCTTT.

The chain has TRBV5-3 and TRBJ2-7; possibly TRBD1 for D (6 bases). TRBV5-3 is flagged as an ORF with uncertain function. V lost 4 bases, J lost 2 bases, and 16 bases lay in between. The CDR3 consists of 15 residues. For the CDR3, the DNA is TGTGCCAGAAGCAAAACAGGGAGAAATACCTACGAGCAGTACTTC. Translated: CARSKTGRNTYEQYF.

The V call is TRBV6-2 or TRBV6-3, the J call TRBJ1-1, with 10 bases lining up with TRBD1. V lost 3 bases, J lost 6 bases, and 7 bases stayed unmatched. CDR1 MNHEY and CDR2 SVGEGT come from the germline V gene. CDR3 length: 15 amino acids. DNA for the CDR3: TGTGCCAGCAGTTATCATGGACAGGGGGATCCTGAAGCTTTCTTT. It translates to CASSYHGQGDPEAFF.

V usage is TRBV5-5 and J usage is TRBJ2-7; the match to TRBD2 covers 7 bases. Germline trimming cut 4 bases from V and 4 bases from J; bases unmatched to any gene: 8. This CDR3 spans 14 amino acids. Germline V CDR1 and CDR2: SGHKS, YYEKEE (reference sequence). CDR3 sequence reads: CASSLGTTQYEQYF. CDR3 nucleotides: TGTGCCAGCAGCCTGGGGACTACTCAATACGAGCAGTACTTC.

V usage is TRBV30 and J usage is TRBJ1-1; D may be TRBD1 (5 bases). V lost 1 base and J lost 0, with 6 bases in between. The CDR3 runs to 13 residues. Germline V gene lookup returns CDR1 GTSNPN and CDR2 SVGIG (reference sequence). CDR3 loop: CAWSGQLNTEAFF. The CDR3 nucleotides read TGTGCCTGGAGTGGACAGCTGAACACTGAAGCTTTCTTT.

This clone was detected a few times. J is TRBJ2-7 and V is TRBV27; tentative D call: TRBD1 (5 bases). V lost 3 bases to trimming and J lost 2 bases, with 14 bases between them. The CDR3 contains 15 residues. Germline-derived CDR1 and CDR2 are MNHEY and SMNVEV (reference sequence). DNA for the CDR3: TGTGCCAGCAGTTTTGCTAGGGGTAGAACCTACGAGCAGTACTTC. Amino acid sequence: CASSFARGRTYEQYF.